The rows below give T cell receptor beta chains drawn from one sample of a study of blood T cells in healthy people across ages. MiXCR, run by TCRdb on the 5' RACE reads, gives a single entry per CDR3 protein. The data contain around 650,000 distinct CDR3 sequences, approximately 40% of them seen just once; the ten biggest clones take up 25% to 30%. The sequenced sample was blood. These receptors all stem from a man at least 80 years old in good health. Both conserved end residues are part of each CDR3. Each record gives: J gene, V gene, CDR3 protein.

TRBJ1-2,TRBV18,CASSAGQLYGYTF
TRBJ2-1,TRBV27,CASSSPRSSYNEQFF
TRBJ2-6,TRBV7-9,CASLQGEAGTGANVLTF
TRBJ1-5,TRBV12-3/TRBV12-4,CASTTDGQPQHF
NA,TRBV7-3,CASSVPGLDLGYEQYF
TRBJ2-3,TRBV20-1,CSAAHRTSGSSDTQYF
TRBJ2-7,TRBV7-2,CASSSPQFGEQYF
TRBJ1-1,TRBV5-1,CASSSTGNTDAFF
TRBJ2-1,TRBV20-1,CSALGLAGGSSYNEQFF
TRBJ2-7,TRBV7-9,CASSSLDRVTYEQYF
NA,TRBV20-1,CSAADRGPRETQYF
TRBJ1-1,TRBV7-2,CASSLRGMNTEAFF
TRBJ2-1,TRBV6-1,CASSSEATVGGQFF
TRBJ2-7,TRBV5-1,CASSLGDPQGEQYF
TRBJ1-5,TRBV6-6,CASSPPRTVQPQHF
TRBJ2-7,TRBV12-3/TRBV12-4,CASRKRASGESSYEQYF
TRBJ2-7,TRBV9,CASSVALASYEQYF
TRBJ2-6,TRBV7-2,CASSTQGGAGANVVTF
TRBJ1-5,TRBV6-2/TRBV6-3,CASSRGESQPQHF
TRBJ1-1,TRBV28,CASSLGRGTLKAFF
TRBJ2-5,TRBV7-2,CASSLVLGGGPKETQYF
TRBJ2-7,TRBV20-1,CSASRARTGTSYEQYF
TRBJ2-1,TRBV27,CASSLEGLAGGYNEQFF
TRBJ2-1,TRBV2,CATRVEATYNEQFF
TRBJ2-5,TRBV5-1,CASSRGSGAVETQYF
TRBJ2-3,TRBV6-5,CAGSLRTVTSTDTQYF
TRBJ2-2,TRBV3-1,CASSQELLNTGELFF
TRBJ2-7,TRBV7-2,CASRDSGREAQYF
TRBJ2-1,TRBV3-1,CASRLAGGYYNEQFF
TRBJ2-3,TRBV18,CASSPMVSSGGLSTDTQYF
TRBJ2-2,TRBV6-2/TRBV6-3,CASIHVINGELFF
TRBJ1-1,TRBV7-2,CAGSLAQIGRGGTEAFF
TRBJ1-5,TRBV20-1,CSALGPGGNQPQHF
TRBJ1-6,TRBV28,CASSFILPGPRSNSPLHF
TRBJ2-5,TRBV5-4,CASSPAPDRVRETQYF
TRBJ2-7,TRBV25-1,CASTTGVSYEQYF
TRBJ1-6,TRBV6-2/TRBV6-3,CASIPGTGPSNSPLHF
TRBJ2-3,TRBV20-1,CSASRLAGLTDTQYF
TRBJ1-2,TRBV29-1,CSVVGTANNVGYTF
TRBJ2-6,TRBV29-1,CSADLTGRSGANVLTF
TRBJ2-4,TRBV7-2,CASSYQTGGRAKNIQYF
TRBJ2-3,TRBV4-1,CASSQDLGPSYTQYF
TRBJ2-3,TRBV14,CAGSQDRVNTQYF
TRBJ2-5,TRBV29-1,CSVRGALPYQETQYF
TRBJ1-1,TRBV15,CATSRRGSTEAFF
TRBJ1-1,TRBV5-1,CASSSATGVNTEAFF
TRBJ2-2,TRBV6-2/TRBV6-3,CAGREQNTGELFF
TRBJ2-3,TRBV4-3,CASSLTSRPSDTQYF
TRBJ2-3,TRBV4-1,CASQPHQYLDTQYF